This T cell receptor beta chain was observed in a study of T-cell memory formation after mild COVID-19. The CDR3 has 13 residues. J gave up 18 bases and V 1 base, and 8 bases lay outside the gene matches. Germline CDR1 and CDR2: SGHVS and FQNEAQ. TCRdb re-called the 5' RACE reads through MiXCR, storing one row per CDR3 protein. Of 470,000 or so distinct CDR3 sequences listed, 18% are singletons. The sample consisted of PBMCs or a T cell subset sorted from them (not recorded which). The source is an adult woman who had mild COVID-19 (a few samples of this study predate the infection). Cell type and time point are not known. The chain carries TRBV7-8 and TRBJ1-6; 8 bases align to TRBD1. The CDR3 DNA sequence: TGTGCCAGCAGCTTAGGCGGGACAGGTGGCCCCCACTTT. Its protein product is CASSLGGTGGPHF.